The rows below give T cell receptor beta chains drawn from one sample of a study of shared clonotypes between healthy human individuals. Here immunoSEQ multiplex PCR was the method, and the copy in TCRdb shows in-frame clones only, minus some. The repertoire holds a few million clones, 80% to 95% seen once, with about 1.7% in the top ten. The sample taken for sequencing was naive CD8+ T cells from PBMCs. The receptors derive from a man between 18 and 29 years old in good health. Some clones in this sample may be carry-over from other donors' samples. Each CDR3 is given with its conserved first and last residue. The D gene is left open where the match is weak. Some rows mark clone size as missing; the rest say once, few, many or name a class of expanded clone.

j_gene: TRBJ2-7
d_gene: TRBD1
abundance: .
v_gene: TRBV28
CDR3nt: TGTGCCAGGATTACAGGGGAAAGATTACGCGACGAGCAGTACTTC
CDR3aa: CARITGERLRDEQYF

j_gene: TRBJ2-2
d_gene: TRBD1
abundance: .
v_gene: TRBV14
CDR3nt: TGTGCCAGCAGCCACCGGACAGGGGTGAACACCGGGGAGCTGTTTTTT
CDR3aa: CASSHRTGVNTGELFF

j_gene: TRBJ2-1
d_gene: TRBD1
abundance: .
v_gene: TRBV28
CDR3nt: TGTGCCAGCAGTTTAACAGGGGGCTCCTACAATGAGCAGTTCTTC
CDR3aa: CASSLTGGSYNEQFF

j_gene: TRBJ2-5
d_gene: .
abundance: .
v_gene: TRBV6-1
CDR3nt: TGTGCCAGCAGTGTAGCTAACTACCTAAATGGGGAGACCCAGTACTTC
CDR3aa: CASSVANYLNGETQYF

j_gene: TRBJ2-7
d_gene: .
abundance: .
v_gene: TRBV27
CDR3nt: TGTGCCAGCAGTTTAATTGCGGGTACATCCTACGAGCAGTACTTC
CDR3aa: CASSLIAGTSYEQYF

j_gene: TRBJ2-7
d_gene: .
abundance: .
v_gene: TRBV9
CDR3nt: TGTGCCAGCAGCGTAGAGGAGACTGGCGACTACTACGAGCAGTACTTC
CDR3aa: CASSVEETGDYYEQYF

j_gene: TRBJ2-7
d_gene: TRBD2
abundance: once
v_gene: TRBV4-3
CDR3nt: TGCGCCAGCGGCCCGGCGGGAGGGGTCTACGAGCAGTACTTC
CDR3aa: CASGPAGGVYEQYF

j_gene: TRBJ1-2
d_gene: .
abundance: .
v_gene: TRBV5-4
CDR3nt: TGTGCCAGCAGCTTGGATGGGGGCAGGACGACTAACTATGGCTACACCTTC
CDR3aa: CASSLDGGRTTNYGYTF

j_gene: TRBJ1-4
d_gene: .
abundance: .
v_gene: TRBV5-6
CDR3nt: TGTGCCAGCAGCTTGGAGGGCGGGGAAAAACTGTTTTTT
CDR3aa: CASSLEGGEKLFF

j_gene: TRBJ2-7
d_gene: TRBD2
abundance: once
v_gene: TRBV9
CDR3nt: TGTGCCAGCAGCGCGACTAGCGGGAGGGCTCTAGGGTACGAGCAGTACTTC
CDR3aa: CASSATSGRALGYEQYF

j_gene: TRBJ2-7
d_gene: .
abundance: .
v_gene: TRBV6-1
CDR3nt: TGTGCCAGCAGTGACCCAGGAGGCGAGCAGTACTTC
CDR3aa: CASSDPGGEQYF

j_gene: TRBJ1-1
d_gene: TRBD1
abundance: few
v_gene: TRBV5-5
CDR3nt: TGTGCCAGCACCCTAGCAGGGGGCATCGACACTGAAGCTTTCTTT
CDR3aa: CASTLAGGIDTEAFF

j_gene: TRBJ2-7
d_gene: TRBD1
abundance: .
v_gene: TRBV7-9
CDR3nt: TGTGCCAGCAGCTTAGGGGACAGCAACTCCTACGAGCAGTACTTC
CDR3aa: CASSLGDSNSYEQYF

j_gene: TRBJ2-2
d_gene: .
abundance: .
v_gene: TRBV15
CDR3nt: TGTGCCACCAGCAGAGAACTCGGGGAGCTGTTTTTT
CDR3aa: CATSRELGELFF

j_gene: TRBJ2-7
d_gene: .
abundance: .
v_gene: TRBV25-1
CDR3nt: TGTGCCAGCAGTGAAAGCCACGAGCAGTACTTC
CDR3aa: CASSESHEQYF

j_gene: TRBJ1-5
d_gene: .
abundance: .
v_gene: TRBV27
CDR3nt: TGTGCCAGCAGTAGAGGGGCCAATCAGCCCCAGCATTTT
CDR3aa: CASSRGANQPQHF

j_gene: TRBJ1-1
d_gene: .
abundance: .
v_gene: TRBV28
CDR3nt: TGTGCCAGCAGGGACAGTCCGCCGGGAACTGAAGCTTTCTTT
CDR3aa: CASRDSPPGTEAFF

j_gene: TRBJ2-5
d_gene: .
abundance: .
v_gene: TRBV29-1
CDR3nt: TGCAGCGTTAGAAGTGGGGACTTC
CDR3aa: CSVRSGDF

j_gene: TRBJ1-2
d_gene: .
abundance: .
v_gene: TRBV9
CDR3nt: TGTGCCAGCAGCGTAGTCCCTCTCTATGGCTACACCTTC
CDR3aa: CASSVVPLYGYTF

j_gene: TRBJ2-6
d_gene: .
abundance: .
v_gene: TRBV6-5
CDR3nt: TGTGCCAGCAGTTACGAAGGGGCTGGGGCCAACGTCCTGACTTTC
CDR3aa: CASSYEGAGANVLTF

j_gene: TRBJ2-7
d_gene: .
abundance: .
v_gene: TRBV5-1
CDR3nt: TGCGCCAGCAGCAAGGGGACTCTCGAGTACGAGCAGTACTTC
CDR3aa: CASSKGTLEYEQYF

j_gene: TRBJ2-3
d_gene: TRBD2
abundance: .
v_gene: TRBV19
CDR3nt: TGTGCCAGTAGTCTAATGGCGGGAGGGCTGGCAGATACGCAGTATTTT
CDR3aa: CASSLMAGGLADTQYF

j_gene: TRBJ2-1
d_gene: .
abundance: .
v_gene: TRBV5-1
CDR3nt: TGCGCCAGCAGCGGGTGGGACCGATACAATGAGCAGTTCTTC
CDR3aa: CASSGWDRYNEQFF

j_gene: TRBJ2-1
d_gene: TRBD2
abundance: .
v_gene: TRBV9
CDR3nt: TGTGCCAGCAGCGTCGGACTAGCGGGAGGGCCACTCTACAATGAGCAGTTCTTC
CDR3aa: CASSVGLAGGPLYNEQFF

j_gene: TRBJ2-7
d_gene: .
abundance: .
v_gene: TRBV7-6
CDR3nt: TGTGCCAGCAGCTTATTGGGGACGGGTCTTTACGAGCAGTACTTC
CDR3aa: CASSLLGTGLYEQYF

j_gene: TRBJ2-2
d_gene: .
abundance: .
v_gene: TRBV30
CDR3nt: TGTGCCTGGAGTGTACTCCTTGGGGGAACCGGGGAGCTGTTTTTT
CDR3aa: CAWSVLLGGTGELFF

j_gene: TRBJ2-1
d_gene: TRBD1
abundance: .
v_gene: TRBV14
CDR3nt: TGTGCCAGCAGTCCTCGACAGGGAATCCTCAATGAGCAGTTCTTC
CDR3aa: CASSPRQGILNEQFF

j_gene: TRBJ2-7
d_gene: .
abundance: .
v_gene: TRBV27
CDR3nt: TGTGCCAGCAGTTTAGGGGGAACACTCGAGCAGTACTTC
CDR3aa: CASSLGGTLEQYF

j_gene: TRBJ1-1
d_gene: .
abundance: .
v_gene: TRBV28
CDR3nt: TGTGCCAGCACTGTACAGGGTTTGATGAACACTGAAGCTTTCTTT
CDR3aa: CASTVQGLMNTEAFF

j_gene: TRBJ1-1
d_gene: TRBD1
abundance: few
v_gene: TRBV9
CDR3nt: TGTGCCAGCAGCGAGCAGGGGGCGAACACTGAAGCTTTCTTT
CDR3aa: CASSEQGANTEAFF

j_gene: TRBJ1-2
d_gene: TRBD1
abundance: .
v_gene: TRBV28
CDR3nt: TGTGCCAGCAATAAACTCAGGGGGCGCGACTATGGCTACACCTTC
CDR3aa: CASNKLRGRDYGYTF

j_gene: TRBJ2-1
d_gene: TRBD2
abundance: once
v_gene: TRBV27
CDR3nt: TGTGCCACCGCCAGGCTAGCGGGAGGTGATGAGCAGTTCTTC
CDR3aa: CATARLAGGDEQFF

j_gene: TRBJ1-3
d_gene: .
abundance: .
v_gene: TRBV28
CDR3nt: TGTGCCAGCCTCCCAGGACCTCAACTTCTCTCTGGAAACACCATATATTTT
CDR3aa: CASLPGPQLLSGNTIYF

j_gene: TRBJ2-7
d_gene: TRBD2
abundance: .
v_gene: TRBV11-2
CDR3nt: TGTGCCAGCAGCTTGACGGCGGGAGCGGCCTACGAGCAGTACTTC
CDR3aa: CASSLTAGAAYEQYF

j_gene: TRBJ2-2
d_gene: .
abundance: .
v_gene: TRBV7-6
CDR3nt: TGTGCCAGCAGCTTAGGGGCCTGGACCGGGGAGCTGTTTTTT
CDR3aa: CASSLGAWTGELFF

j_gene: TRBJ1-4
d_gene: .
abundance: .
v_gene: TRBV11-2
CDR3nt: TGTGCCAGCAGCTCCACAGGGAGTGTAGAAAAACTGTTTTTT
CDR3aa: CASSSTGSVEKLFF

j_gene: TRBJ2-3
d_gene: TRBD2
abundance: .
v_gene: TRBV7-3
CDR3nt: TGTGCCAGCAGCTTACGGGCTAGCGGGAGGATGGATACGCAGTATTTT
CDR3aa: CASSLRASGRMDTQYF

j_gene: TRBJ2-7
d_gene: TRBD2
abundance: .
v_gene: TRBV5-8
CDR3nt: TGTGCCAGCAGCCCTAGCGGGGCTAACCCCTACGAGCAGTACTTC
CDR3aa: CASSPSGANPYEQYF

j_gene: TRBJ2-1
d_gene: TRBD2
abundance: .
v_gene: TRBV6-5
CDR3nt: TGTGCCAGCAGTTACGGGGGGGGGAGCTACAATGAGCAGTTCTTC
CDR3aa: CASSYGGGSYNEQFF

j_gene: TRBJ2-7
d_gene: .
abundance: .
v_gene: TRBV25-1
CDR3nt: TGTGCCAGCAGTGCGGCGGGCCGCACCTACGAGCAGTACTTC
CDR3aa: CASSAAGRTYEQYF

j_gene: TRBJ1-2
d_gene: .
abundance: .
v_gene: TRBV5-5
CDR3nt: TGTGCCAGCAGCCACGGGACGGACTATGGCTACACCTTC
CDR3aa: CASSHGTDYGYTF

j_gene: TRBJ1-2
d_gene: TRBD1
abundance: .
v_gene: TRBV7-9
CDR3nt: TGTGCCAGCAGCCTGGGACAGTATGGCTACACCTTC
CDR3aa: CASSLGQYGYTF

j_gene: TRBJ1-1
d_gene: .
abundance: .
v_gene: TRBV6-1
CDR3nt: TGTGCCAGCAGTGAAACCAGGGGATTGTATGGCACTGAAGCTTTCTTT
CDR3aa: CASSETRGLYGTEAFF

j_gene: TRBJ2-1
d_gene: TRBD2
abundance: .
v_gene: TRBV27
CDR3nt: TGTGCCAGCAGTTCAGGACTAGCGGGAGTCCCTGAGCAGTTCTTC
CDR3aa: CASSSGLAGVPEQFF

j_gene: TRBJ2-4
d_gene: TRBD1
abundance: .
v_gene: TRBV27
CDR3nt: TGTGCCAGCAGTTTAAGGGGGCCGGTCGAAAACATTCAGTACTTC
CDR3aa: CASSLRGPVENIQYF

j_gene: TRBJ2-7
d_gene: TRBD2
abundance: once
v_gene: TRBV7-2
CDR3nt: TGTGCCAGCAGCTTAGCGGTAAGCGGGAGGGCCTACGAGCAGTACTTC
CDR3aa: CASSLAVSGRAYEQYF

j_gene: TRBJ1-1
d_gene: .
abundance: .
v_gene: TRBV14
CDR3nt: TGTGCCAGCAGCCAAGAAAGTCCCCCTTATACTGAAGCTTTCTTT
CDR3aa: CASSQESPPYTEAFF

j_gene: TRBJ1-2
d_gene: TRBD1
abundance: .
v_gene: TRBV9
CDR3nt: TGTGCCAGTTACCGGGACAGGAGCTATGGCTACACCTTC
CDR3aa: CASYRDRSYGYTF

j_gene: TRBJ1-1
d_gene: .
abundance: few
v_gene: TRBV9
CDR3nt: TGTGCCAGCAGCGTCGACAGAATGAACACTGAAGCTTTCTTT
CDR3aa: CASSVDRMNTEAFF

j_gene: TRBJ1-4
d_gene: .
abundance: .
v_gene: TRBV9
CDR3nt: TGTGCCAGCAGCGCCTGGGGCCGCACCAATGAAAAACTGTTTTTT
CDR3aa: CASSAWGRTNEKLFF

j_gene: TRBJ2-7
d_gene: TRBD2
abundance: .
v_gene: TRBV29-1
CDR3nt: TGCAGCGTTGATTCCGGGACTAGCGGAACTTACGAGCAGTACTTC
CDR3aa: CSVDSGTSGTYEQYF

j_gene: TRBJ2-1
d_gene: .
abundance: once
v_gene: TRBV27
CDR3nt: TGTGCCAGCAGTTTATCCGCGAATGAGCAGTTCTTC
CDR3aa: CASSLSANEQFF

j_gene: TRBJ2-7
d_gene: .
abundance: .
v_gene: TRBV5-5
CDR3nt: TGTGCCAGCAGCTTTTCGATCCGCTCCTACGAGCAGTACTTC
CDR3aa: CASSFSIRSYEQYF